This T cell receptor beta chain is from a study of T cells after yellow fever vaccination. For TCR, cDNA came from 5'RACE template switching, which added a universal primer site and UMIs. TCRdb re-called the 5' RACE reads with MiXCR, one entry per CDR3 protein. Of 300,000 to 450,000 distinct CDR3 sequences in the sample, less than 9.5% are singletons; the top ten hold 17%. This CDR3 has 13 amino acids. The germline V gene encodes CDR1 MNHEY and CDR2 SVGAGI. After removal of 4 bases from V and 15 bases from J, the junction contained 7 bases not matched to a gene. The rearrangement uses TRBV6-5 and TRBJ2-1; 12 bases align to TRBD2. The input for sequencing was PBMCs, taken 35 to 50 days after the first yellow fever vaccination. The sequence was collected from a man aged 18 to 30 who received the YFV17D yellow fever vaccine. CDR3 coding DNA: TGTGCCAGCAGTTCCCTAGCGGGGGGGCTCTTGTTCTTC. It codes for CASSSLAGGLLFF.